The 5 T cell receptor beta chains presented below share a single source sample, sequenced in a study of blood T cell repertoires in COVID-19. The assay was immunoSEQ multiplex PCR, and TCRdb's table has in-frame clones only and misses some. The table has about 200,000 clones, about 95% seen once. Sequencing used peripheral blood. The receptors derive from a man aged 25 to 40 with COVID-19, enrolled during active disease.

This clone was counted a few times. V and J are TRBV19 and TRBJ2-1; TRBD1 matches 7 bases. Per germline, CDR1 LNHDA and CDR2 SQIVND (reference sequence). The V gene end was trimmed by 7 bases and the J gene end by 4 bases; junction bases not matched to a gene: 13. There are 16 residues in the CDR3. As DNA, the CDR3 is TGTGCCAGTACCTCTTCCTCCGGGACAGCGTACAATGAGCAGTTCTTC. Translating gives CASTSSSGTAYNEQFF.

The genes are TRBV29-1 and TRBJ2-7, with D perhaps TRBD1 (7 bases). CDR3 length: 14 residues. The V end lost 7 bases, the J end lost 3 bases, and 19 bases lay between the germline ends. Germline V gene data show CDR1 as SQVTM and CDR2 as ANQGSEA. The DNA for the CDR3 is TGCAGCGCGGGAGAAGGGGGCCTGTACTACGAGCAGTACTTC. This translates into CSAGEGGLYYEQYF.

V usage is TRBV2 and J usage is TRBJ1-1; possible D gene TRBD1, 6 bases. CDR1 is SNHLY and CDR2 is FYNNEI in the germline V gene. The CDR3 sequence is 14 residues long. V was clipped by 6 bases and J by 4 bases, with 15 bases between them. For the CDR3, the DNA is TGTGCCAGCAGCACACAGGGAAGGTCCACTGAAGCTTTCTTT. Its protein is CASSTQGRSTEAFF.

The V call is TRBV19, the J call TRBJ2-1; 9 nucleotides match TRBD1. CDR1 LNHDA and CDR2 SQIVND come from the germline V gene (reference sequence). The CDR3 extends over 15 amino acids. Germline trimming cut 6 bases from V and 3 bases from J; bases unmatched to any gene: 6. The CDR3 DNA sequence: TGTGCCAGTAGCCTACCGGGACAGGGCTACAATGAGCAGTTCTTC. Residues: CASSLPGQGYNEQFF.

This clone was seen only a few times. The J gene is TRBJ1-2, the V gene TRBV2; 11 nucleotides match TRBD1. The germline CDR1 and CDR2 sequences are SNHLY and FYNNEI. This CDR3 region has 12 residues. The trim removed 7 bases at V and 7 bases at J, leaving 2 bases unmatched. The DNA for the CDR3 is TGTGCCAGCACCGGACAGGGGGCTGGCTACACCTTC. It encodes CASTGQGAGYTF.